This TCR beta chain was retrieved from a study of T cells expressing NK-cell markers. Across the study: From sorted CD3+CD56+NKG2C+, CD3+CD56+NKG2C- and CD3+CD56-NKG2C+ T cells came the TCR beta repertoires.

Study-wide results and limits: Roughly six donors carried dominant NKG2C+ clonotypes that made up roughly 1.0-8% of their CD8+ T cells.

Note on this clonotype: The antigen is undetermined.

The CDR3 is 17 residues long. Germline CDR1 reads SEHNR; CDR2 reads FQNEAQ (reference sequence). 5'RACE template switching built TCR beta cDNA with unique molecular identifiers. Reprocessing the 5' RACE reads, TCRdb reports a single entry for every CDR3 protein and omits DNA. Its listing shows some 150,000 distinct CDR3 sequences. This chain connects TRBV7-9 to TRBJ2-3; without DNA, the TCRdb call of TRBD2 cannot be checked. The receptor's source is a young man in good health. Sequencing input: blood T cells: a sorted CD56 or NKG2C T cell subset, CD4+ or CD8+ T cells, or bulk PBMC T cells (not recorded which). The CDR3 protein is CASSLDPAGGPTDTQYF.